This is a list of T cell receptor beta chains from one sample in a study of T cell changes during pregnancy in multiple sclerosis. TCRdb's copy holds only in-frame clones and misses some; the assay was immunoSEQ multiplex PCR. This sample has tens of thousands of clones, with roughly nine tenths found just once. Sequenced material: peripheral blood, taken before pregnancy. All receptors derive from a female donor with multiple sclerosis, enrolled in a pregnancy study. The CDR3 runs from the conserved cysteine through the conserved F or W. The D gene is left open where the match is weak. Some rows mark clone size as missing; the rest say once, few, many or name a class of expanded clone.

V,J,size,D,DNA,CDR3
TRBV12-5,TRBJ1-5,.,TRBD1,TGTGCTAGTGTTTCCGGGACAGCTACGAATCAGCCCCAGCATTTT,CASVSGTATNQPQHF
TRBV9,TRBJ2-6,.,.,TGTGCCAGCAGTACTCAGGGAAGCCCCCCTGGGGCCAACGTCCTGACTTTC,CASSTQGSPPGANVLTF
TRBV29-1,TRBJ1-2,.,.,TGCAGCGTCGTTGAATTGGGGCGCGACTATGGCTACACCTTC,CSVVELGRDYGYTF
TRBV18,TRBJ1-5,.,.,TGTGCCAGCTCACCTGGGACACCTTTTAGCAATCAGCCCCAGCATTTT,CASSPGTPFSNQPQHF
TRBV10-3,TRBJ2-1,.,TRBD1,TGTGCCATCAGTGAGGCGACAGGGTACAATGAGCAGTTCTTC,CAISEATGYNEQFF
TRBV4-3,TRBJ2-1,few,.,TGCGCCAGCAGCCAAGATTCAGGCCGGGAGCAGTTCTTC,CASSQDSGREQFF
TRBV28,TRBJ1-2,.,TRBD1,TGTGCCAGCAGTGGGACAGTGAAGAACTATGGCTACACCTTC,CASSGTVKNYGYTF
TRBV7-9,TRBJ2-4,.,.,TGTGCCAGCAGCTCGACAGGAGAGGGAAACATTCAGTACTTC,CASSSTGEGNIQYF
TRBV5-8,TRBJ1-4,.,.,TGTGCCAGCAGCACCTGGACACCGGGTAATGAAAAACTGTTTTTT,CASSTWTPGNEKLFF
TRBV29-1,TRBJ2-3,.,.,TGCAGCGTTGTTAGCGCCACCACAGATACGCAGTATTTT,CSVVSATTDTQYF
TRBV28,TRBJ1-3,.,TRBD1,TGTGCCAGCAGTTTCACAGGGGTGAGAGGAAACACCATATATTTT,CASSFTGVRGNTIYF
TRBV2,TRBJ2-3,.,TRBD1,TGTGCCAGCAGTGGGACAGGGCGCACAGATACGCAGTATTTT,CASSGTGRTDTQYF
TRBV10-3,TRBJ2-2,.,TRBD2,TGTGCCATCAGTGATAAGACTAGCGGGGGTGGCGGGGAGCTGTTTTTT,CAISDKTSGGGGELFF
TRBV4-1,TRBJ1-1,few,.,TGCGCCAGCAGCCAATCTAATATACGCCACACTGAAGCTTTCTTT,CASSQSNIRHTEAFF
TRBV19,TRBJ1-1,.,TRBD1,TGTGCCAGTAGCCCCAGACAGGGGGCGAGGGTTCAGACTGTGACTGAAGCTTTCTTT,CASSPRQGARVQTVTEAFF